This TCR beta chain derives from a study of blood T cell repertoires in COVID-19. The overall study: Collection of acute and convalescent COVID-19 samples took place in the United States, Italy and Spain.

The Seattle site enrolled patients during active infection and followed them longitudinally. Original data processing: Amplification from reference gene primers served as the basis for estimated nucleated cell counts. Measured with immunoSEQ multiplex PCR; TCRdb has only the in-frame clones, and not every one. From that table come the V and J calls and clone size; the DNA was used to work out D and trimming. The sample holds 250,000 to 350,000 clones, roughly 83% seen once. The CDR3 is 16 residues long. Trimming took 2 bases from V and 5 from J; bases not matched to a gene: 5. Germline lookup yields CDR1 LGHDT and CDR2 YNNKEL (reference sequence).

The clonotype was recovered from a human donor with COVID-19, enrolled during active disease. The donor label of this sample is uncertain. The V gene is TRBV3-1 (or the pseudogene TRBV3-2), the J gene TRBJ2-3, with 12 bases that match TRBD2. Source material: peripheral blood. The DNA of the CDR3 is TGTGCCAGCAGCCAACAACTAGCGGGAGGAGTAGATACGCAGTATTTT. Its protein is CASSQQLAGGVDTQYF.